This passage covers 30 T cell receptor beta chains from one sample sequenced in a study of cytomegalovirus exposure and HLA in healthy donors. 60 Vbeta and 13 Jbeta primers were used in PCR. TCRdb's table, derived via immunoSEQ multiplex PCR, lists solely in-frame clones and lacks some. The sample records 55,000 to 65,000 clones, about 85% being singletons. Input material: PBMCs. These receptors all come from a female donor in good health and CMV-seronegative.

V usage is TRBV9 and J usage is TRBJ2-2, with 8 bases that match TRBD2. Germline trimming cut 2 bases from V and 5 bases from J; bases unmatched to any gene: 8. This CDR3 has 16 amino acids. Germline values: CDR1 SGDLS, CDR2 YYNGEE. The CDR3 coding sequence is TGTGCCAGCAGCGTCCGAGCGGGAGCAGAGACCGGGGAGCTGTTTTTT. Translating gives CASSVRAGAETGELFF.

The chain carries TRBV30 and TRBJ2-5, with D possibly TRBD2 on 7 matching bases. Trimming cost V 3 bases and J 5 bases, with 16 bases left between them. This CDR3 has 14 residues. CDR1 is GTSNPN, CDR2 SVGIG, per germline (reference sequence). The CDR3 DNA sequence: TGTGCCTGGAGCCGGTTGGGGGGGCACGAGACCCAGTACTTC. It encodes CAWSRLGGHETQYF.

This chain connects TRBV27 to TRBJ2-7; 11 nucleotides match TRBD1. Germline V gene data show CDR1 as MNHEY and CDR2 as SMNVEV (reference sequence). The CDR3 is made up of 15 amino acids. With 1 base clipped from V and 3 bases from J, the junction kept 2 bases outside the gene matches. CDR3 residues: CASSLFGTGGYEQYF. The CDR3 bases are TGTGCCAGCAGTTTATTTGGGACAGGGGGCTACGAGCAGTACTTC.

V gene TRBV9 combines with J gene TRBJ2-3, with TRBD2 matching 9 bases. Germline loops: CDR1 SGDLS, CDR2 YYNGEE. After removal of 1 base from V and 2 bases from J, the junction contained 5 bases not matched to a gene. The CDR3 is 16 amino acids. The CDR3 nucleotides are TGTGCCAGCAGCGTATATCTAGCGGGGAACACAGATACGCAGTATTTT. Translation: CASSVYLAGNTDTQYF. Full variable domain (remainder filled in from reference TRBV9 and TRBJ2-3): DSGVTQTPKHLITATGQRVTLRCSPRSGDLSVYWYQQSLDQGLQFLIQYYNGEERAKGNILERFSAQQFPDLHSELNLSSLELGDSALYFCASSVYLAGNTDTQYFGPGTRLTVL.

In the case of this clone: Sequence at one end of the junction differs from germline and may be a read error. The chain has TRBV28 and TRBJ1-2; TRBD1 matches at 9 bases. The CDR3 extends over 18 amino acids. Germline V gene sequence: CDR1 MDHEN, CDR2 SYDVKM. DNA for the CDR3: TGTGCCGGCAGTTTACGGCTCCCCCGGGACAGGGATAGCTATGGCTACACCTTC. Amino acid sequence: CAGSLRLPRDRDSYGYTF.

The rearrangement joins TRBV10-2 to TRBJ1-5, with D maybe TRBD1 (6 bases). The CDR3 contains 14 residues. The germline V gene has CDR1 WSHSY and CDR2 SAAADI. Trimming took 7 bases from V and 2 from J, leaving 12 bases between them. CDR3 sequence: CASNPQGRNQPQHF. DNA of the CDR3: TGCGCCAGCAATCCACAGGGCCGCAATCAGCCCCAGCATTTT.

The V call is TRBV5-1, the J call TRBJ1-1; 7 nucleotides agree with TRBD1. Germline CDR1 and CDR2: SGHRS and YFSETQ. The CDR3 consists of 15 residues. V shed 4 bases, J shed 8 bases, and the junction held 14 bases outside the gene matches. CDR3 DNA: TGCGCCAGCAGCACAACAGGGGCTTTCATGAGCGAAGCTTTCTTT. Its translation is CASSTTGAFMSEAFF.

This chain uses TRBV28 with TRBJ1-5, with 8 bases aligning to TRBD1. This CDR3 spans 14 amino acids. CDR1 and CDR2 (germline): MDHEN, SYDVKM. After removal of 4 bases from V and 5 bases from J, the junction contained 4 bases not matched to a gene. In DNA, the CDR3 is TGTGCCAGCAGTTCCGGACAGGGAGATCAGCCCCAGCATTTT. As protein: CASSSGQGDQPQHF.

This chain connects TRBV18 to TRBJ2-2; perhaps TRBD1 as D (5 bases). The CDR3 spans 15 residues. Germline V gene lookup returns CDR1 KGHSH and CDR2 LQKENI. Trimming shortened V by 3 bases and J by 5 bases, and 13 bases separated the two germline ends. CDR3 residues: CASSPEMAGTGELFF. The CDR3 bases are TGTGCCAGCTCACCTGAAATGGCAGGGACCGGGGAGCTGTTTTTT.

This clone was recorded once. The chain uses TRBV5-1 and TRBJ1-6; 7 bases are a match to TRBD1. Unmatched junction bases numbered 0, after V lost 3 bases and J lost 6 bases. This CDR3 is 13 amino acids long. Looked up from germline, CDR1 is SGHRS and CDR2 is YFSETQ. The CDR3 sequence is CASSWDSNSPLHF. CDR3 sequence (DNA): TGCGCCAGCAGCTGGGACAGTAATTCACCCCTCCACTTT. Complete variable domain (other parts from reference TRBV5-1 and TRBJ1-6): KAGVTQTPRYLIKTRGQQVTLSCSPISGHRSVSWYQQTPGQGLQFLFEYFSETQRNKGNFPGRFSGRQFSNSRSEMNVSTLELGDSALYLCASSWDSNSPLHFGNGTRLTVT.

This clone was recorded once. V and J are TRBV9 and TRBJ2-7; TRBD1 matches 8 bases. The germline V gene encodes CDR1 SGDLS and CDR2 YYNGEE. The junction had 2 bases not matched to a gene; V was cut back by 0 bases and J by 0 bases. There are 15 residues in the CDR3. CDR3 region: CASSVADRGSYEQYF. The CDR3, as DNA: TGTGCCAGCAGCGTAGCAGACAGGGGCTCCTACGAGCAGTACTTC.

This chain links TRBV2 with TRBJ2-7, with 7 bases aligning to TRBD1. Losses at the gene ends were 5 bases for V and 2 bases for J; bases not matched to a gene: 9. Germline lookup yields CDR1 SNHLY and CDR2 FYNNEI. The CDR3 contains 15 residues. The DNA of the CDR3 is TGTGCCAGCAGTTCCCCACCCCAGGGGGCCTACGAGCAGTACTTC. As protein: CASSSPPQGAYEQYF.

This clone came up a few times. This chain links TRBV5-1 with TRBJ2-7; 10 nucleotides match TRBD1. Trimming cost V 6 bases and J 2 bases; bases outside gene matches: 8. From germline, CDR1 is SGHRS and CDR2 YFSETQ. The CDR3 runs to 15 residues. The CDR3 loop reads CASNFQTGGTYEQYF. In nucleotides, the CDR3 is TGCGCCAGCAACTTCCAGACAGGGGGCACCTACGAGCAGTACTTC.

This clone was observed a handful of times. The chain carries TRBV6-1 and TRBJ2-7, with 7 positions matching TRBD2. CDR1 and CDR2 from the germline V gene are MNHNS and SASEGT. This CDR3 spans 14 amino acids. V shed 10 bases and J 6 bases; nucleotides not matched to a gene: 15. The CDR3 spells CAIVAGAPGGEQYF. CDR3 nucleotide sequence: TGTGCCATCGTTGCGGGCGCCCCGGGGGGCGAGCAGTACTTC.

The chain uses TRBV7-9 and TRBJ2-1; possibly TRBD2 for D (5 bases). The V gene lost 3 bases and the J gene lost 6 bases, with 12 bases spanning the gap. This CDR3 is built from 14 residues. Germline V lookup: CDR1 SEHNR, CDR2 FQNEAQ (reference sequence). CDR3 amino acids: CASSLGQGGNEQFF. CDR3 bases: TGTGCCAGCAGCTTGGGCCAAGGAGGCAATGAGCAGTTCTTC.

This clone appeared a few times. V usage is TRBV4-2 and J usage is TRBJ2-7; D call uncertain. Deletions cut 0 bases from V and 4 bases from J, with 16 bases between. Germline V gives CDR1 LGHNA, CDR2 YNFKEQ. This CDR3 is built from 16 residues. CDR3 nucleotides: TGTGCCAGCAGCCAAGATGTAACTGCAAGCCCATACGAGCAGTACTTC. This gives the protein CASSQDVTASPYEQYF.

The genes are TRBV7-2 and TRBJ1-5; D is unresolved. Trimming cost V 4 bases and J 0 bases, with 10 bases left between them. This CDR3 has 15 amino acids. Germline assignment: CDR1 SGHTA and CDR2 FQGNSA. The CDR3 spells CASSSSFLSNQPQHF. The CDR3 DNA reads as TGTGCCAGCAGCTCCAGTTTCCTTAGCAATCAGCCCCAGCATTTT.

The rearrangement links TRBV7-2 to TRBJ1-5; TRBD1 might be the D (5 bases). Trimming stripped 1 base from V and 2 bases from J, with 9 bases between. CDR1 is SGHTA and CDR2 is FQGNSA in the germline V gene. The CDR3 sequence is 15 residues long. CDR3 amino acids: CASSLEGSGNQPQHF. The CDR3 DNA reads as TGTGCCAGCAGCTTAGAGGGGTCTGGCAATCAGCCCCAGCATTTT.

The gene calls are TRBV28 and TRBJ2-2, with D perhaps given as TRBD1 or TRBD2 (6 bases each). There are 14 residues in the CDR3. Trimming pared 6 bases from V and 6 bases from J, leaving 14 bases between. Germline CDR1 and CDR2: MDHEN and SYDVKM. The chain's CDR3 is CASRLGGLSGELFF. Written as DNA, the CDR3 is TGTGCCAGCAGGTTAGGGGGACTCTCCGGGGAGCTGTTTTTT.

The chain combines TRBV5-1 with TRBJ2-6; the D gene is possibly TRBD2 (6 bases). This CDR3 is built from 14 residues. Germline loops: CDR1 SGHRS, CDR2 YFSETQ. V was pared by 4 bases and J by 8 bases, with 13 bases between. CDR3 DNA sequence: TGCGCCAGCAGCCCGCCGGGGGTTACCAACGTCCTGACTTTC. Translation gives CASSPPGVTNVLTF.

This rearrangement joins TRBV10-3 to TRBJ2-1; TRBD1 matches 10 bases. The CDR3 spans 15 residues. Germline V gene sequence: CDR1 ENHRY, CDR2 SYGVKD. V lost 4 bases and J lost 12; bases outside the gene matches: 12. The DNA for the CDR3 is TGTGCCATCAGTGTTGGGACAGGGGACTGGACTAGGCAGTTCTTC. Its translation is CAISVGTGDWTRQFF.

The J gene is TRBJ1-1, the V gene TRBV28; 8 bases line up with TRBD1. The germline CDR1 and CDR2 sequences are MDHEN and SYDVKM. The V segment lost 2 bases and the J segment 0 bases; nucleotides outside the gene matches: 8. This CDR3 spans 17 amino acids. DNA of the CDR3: TGTGCCAGCAGTTTAGTACCGGGACAGGACATGAACACTGAAGCTTTCTTT. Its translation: CASSLVPGQDMNTEAFF.

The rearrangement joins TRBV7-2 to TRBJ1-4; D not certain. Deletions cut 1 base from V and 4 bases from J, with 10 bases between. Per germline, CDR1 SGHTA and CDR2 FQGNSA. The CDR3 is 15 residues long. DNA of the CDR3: TGTGCCAGCAGCTTAGTCTCAGGAGGTAATGAAAAACTGTTTTTT. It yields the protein CASSLVSGGNEKLFF.

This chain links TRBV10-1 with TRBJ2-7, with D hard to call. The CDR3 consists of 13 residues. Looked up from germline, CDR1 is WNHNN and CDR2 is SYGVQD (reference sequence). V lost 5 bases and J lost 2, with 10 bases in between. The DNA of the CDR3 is TGCGCCAGCAGTTTAACAGCTACCTACGAGCAGTACTTC. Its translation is CASSLTATYEQYF.

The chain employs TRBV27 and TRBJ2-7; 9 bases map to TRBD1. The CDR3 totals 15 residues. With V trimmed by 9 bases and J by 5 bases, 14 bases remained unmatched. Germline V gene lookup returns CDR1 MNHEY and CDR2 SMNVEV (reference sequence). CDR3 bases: TGTGCCAGTATGGCATGGGGGACAGGGTACAACGAGCAGTACTTC. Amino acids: CASMAWGTGYNEQYF.

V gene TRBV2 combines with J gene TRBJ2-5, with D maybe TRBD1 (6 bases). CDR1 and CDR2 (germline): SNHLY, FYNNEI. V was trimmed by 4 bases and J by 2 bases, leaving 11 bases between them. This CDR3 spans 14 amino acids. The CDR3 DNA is TGTGCCAGCAGTGTGGGGACACTTCAAGAGACCCAGTACTTC. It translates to CASSVGTLQETQYF.

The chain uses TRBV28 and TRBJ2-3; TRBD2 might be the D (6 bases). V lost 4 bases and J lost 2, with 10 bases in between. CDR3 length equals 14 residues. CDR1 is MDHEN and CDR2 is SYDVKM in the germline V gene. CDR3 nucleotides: TGTGCCAGCAGTTCCCCGGGAGTCACAGATACGCAGTATTTT. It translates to CASSSPGVTDTQYF. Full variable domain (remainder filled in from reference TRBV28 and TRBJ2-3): DVKVTQSSRYLVKRTGEKVFLECVQDMDHENMFWYRQDPGLGLRLIYFSYDVKMKEKGDIPEGYSVSREKKERFSLILESASTNQTSMYLCASSSPGVTDTQYFGPGTRLTVL.

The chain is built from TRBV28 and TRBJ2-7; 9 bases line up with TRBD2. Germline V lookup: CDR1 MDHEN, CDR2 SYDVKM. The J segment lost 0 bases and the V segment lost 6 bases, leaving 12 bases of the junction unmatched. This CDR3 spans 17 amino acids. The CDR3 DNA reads TGTGCCAGCAGACACCTTGCGAAGCGGGAGGTCTCCTACGAGCAGTACTTC. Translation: CASRHLAKREVSYEQYF.

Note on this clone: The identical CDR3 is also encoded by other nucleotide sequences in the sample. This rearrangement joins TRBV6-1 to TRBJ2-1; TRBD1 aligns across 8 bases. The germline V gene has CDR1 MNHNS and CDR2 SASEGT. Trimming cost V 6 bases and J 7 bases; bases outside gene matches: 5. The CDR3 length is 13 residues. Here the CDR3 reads CASSDRGGNEQFF. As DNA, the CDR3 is TGTGCCAGCAGCGACAGGGGTGGGAATGAGCAGTTCTTC.

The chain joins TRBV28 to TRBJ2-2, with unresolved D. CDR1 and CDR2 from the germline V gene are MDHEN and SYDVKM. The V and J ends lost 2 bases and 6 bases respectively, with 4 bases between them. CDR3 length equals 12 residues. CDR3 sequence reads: CASSLVAGELFF. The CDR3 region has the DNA TGTGCCAGCAGTTTAGTCGCCGGGGAGCTGTTTTTT.